A selection of T cell receptor beta chains follows, all from one sample in a study of CD8+ T cells in alopecia areata. Measured with immunoSEQ multiplex PCR; TCRdb has only the in-frame clones, and not every one. The repertoire holds about 160,000 clones, with about 90% as singletons. The source material was CD8+ T cells sorted from blood, sampled at week 0. These receptors were taken from a human donor with alopecia areata. CDR3s include the opening cysteine and the closing phenylalanine or tryptophan. D genes are given only for firm matches. The size of a clone is reported for some rows only, either as once, few or many, or as a class for expanded clones.

CASSPWVGGVTDTQYF | TGTGCCAGCAGCCCATGGGTAGGGGGAGTCACAGATACGCAGTATTTT | TRBJ2-3 | - | - | TRBV7-9
CASSPGTGGYEQYF | TGTGCCAGCAGCCCTGGGACAGGGGGCTACGAGCAGTACTTC | TRBJ2-7 | TRBD1 | - | TRBV5-4
CASKSRTFYNEQFF | TGTGCCAGTAAGAGCCGGACATTCTACAATGAGCAGTTCTTC | TRBJ2-1 | - | - | TRBV6-5
CSVGTATGELFF | TGCAGCGTCGGGACGGCCACCGGGGAGCTGTTTTTT | TRBJ2-2 | - | - | TRBV29-1
CASSSRTASYEQYF | TGTGCCAGCAGCTCCCGGACAGCCAGCTACGAGCAGTACTTC | TRBJ2-7 | - | - | TRBV7-6
CASSAGTLREQYF | TGTGCCAGCAGCGCCGGGACTCTACGAGAGCAGTACTTC | TRBJ2-7 | - | - | TRBV25-1
CASSSGTDYEQYF | TGTGCCAGCAGCTCCGGGACAGACTACGAGCAGTACTTC | TRBJ2-7 | TRBD1 | - | TRBV7-9
CASRETMNTEAFF | TGTGCCAGCAGGGAGACTATGAACACTGAAGCTTTCTTT | TRBJ1-1 | - | - | TRBV6-6
CSVEDLGEAFF | TGCAGCGTTGAAGATCTGGGTGAAGCTTTCTTT | TRBJ1-1 | - | - | TRBV29-1
CASSSRWGYAYEQYF | TGTGCCAGCAGCTCCCGCTGGGGGTACGCCTACGAGCAGTACTTC | TRBJ2-7 | - | once | TRBV7-7
CASSEPWANYGYTF | TGTGCCAGCAGTGAACCGTGGGCTAACTATGGCTACACCTTC | TRBJ1-2 | - | - | TRBV6-1
CASGLGTGEAEAFF | TGTGCTAGTGGTTTGGGGACAGGGGAAGCTGAAGCTTTCTTT | TRBJ1-1 | TRBD1 | - | TRBV12-5
CASSKSRSGELFF | TGTGCCAGCAGCAAAAGTAGAAGCGGGGAGCTGTTTTTT | TRBJ2-2 | - | - | TRBV21-1
CASTGTSVSDSYNEQFF | TGTGCCAGTACCGGGACTAGCGTTTCTGACTCCTACAATGAGCAGTTCTTC | TRBJ2-1 | TRBD2 | - | TRBV19
CASRRAGQGGYNEQFF | TGTGCCAGCAGACGAGCCGGGCAGGGGGGTTACAATGAGCAGTTCTTC | TRBJ2-1 | - | - | TRBV7-9
CASSLIRDSSYEQYF | TGTGCCAGCAGCTTAATACGGGACAGCTCCTACGAGCAGTACTTC | TRBJ2-7 | TRBD1 | - | TRBV7-2
CASRGARDTIYF | TGTGCCAGCAGGGGCGCTCGTGACACCATATATTTT | TRBJ1-3 | - | - | TRBV6-1
CSVEEAGALGGYTF | TGCAGCGTTGAAGAGGCAGGCGCTCTCGGGGGCTACACCTTC | TRBJ1-2 | - | - | TRBV29-1
CASSSSGWETQYF | TGTGCCAGCAGTTCCTCGGGATGGGAGACCCAGTACTTC | TRBJ2-5 | - | - | TRBV27
CASSYSTSAETQYF | TGTGCCAGCAGTTACTCGACTAGCGCAGAGACCCAGTACTTC | TRBJ2-5 | TRBD2 | - | TRBV6-5
CASSPGQPLNTEAFF | TGTGCCAGCAGCCCGGGACAGCCGTTGAACACTGAAGCTTTCTTT | TRBJ1-1 | TRBD1 | once | TRBV6-5
CASSLAGDTQYF | TGTGCCAGCAGCTTGGCCGGGGATACGCAGTATTTT | TRBJ2-3 | - | - | TRBV5-5
CASSILAENTGELFF | TGTGCCAGCAGCATCCTAGCGGAGAACACCGGGGAGCTGTTTTTT | TRBJ2-2 | TRBD2 | once | TRBV14
CASSVGTSTDTQYF | TGTGCCAGCAGTGTCGGGACTAGCACAGATACGCAGTATTTT | TRBJ2-3 | - | - | TRBV6-4
CATSGDNDYGYTF | TGTGCCACCAGCGGAGACAACGACTATGGCTACACCTTC | TRBJ1-2 | - | - | TRBV15
CASSFEGNYEQYF | TGTGCCAGCAGTTTTGAGGGTAACTACGAGCAGTACTTC | TRBJ2-7 | - | - | TRBV27
CASTRRKANYGYTF | TGTGCCAGCACCCGGAGAAAGGCGAACTATGGCTACACCTTC | TRBJ1-2 | - | once | TRBV5-6
CASSVGAAPTYEQYF | TGTGCCAGCAGCGTAGGGGCCGCCCCTACTTACGAGCAGTACTTC | TRBJ2-7 | - | - | TRBV9
CAISTRDRGTGNTIYF | TGTGCCATCAGTACCCGGGACAGGGGTACTGGAAACACCATATATTTT | TRBJ1-3 | TRBD1 | - | TRBV10-3
CASNGQGVDEKLFF | TGCGCCAGCAACGGACAGGGTGTGGATGAAAAACTGTTTTTT | TRBJ1-4 | TRBD1 | - | TRBV10-1
CASSERGTAGTSGPLRYEQYF | TGTGCCAGCAGTGAAAGGGGGACAGCAGGGACTAGCGGGCCCCTCAGGTACGAGCAGTACTTC | TRBJ2-7 | TRBD2 | - | TRBV6-1
CATSRGTSAAYEQYF | TGTGCCACCAGCAGAGGTACTAGCGCAGCCTACGAGCAGTACTTC | TRBJ2-7 | TRBD2 | - | TRBV15
CASSLLGDTEAFF | TGTGCCAGCAGTTTATTAGGGGACACTGAAGCTTTCTTT | TRBJ1-1 | - | - | TRBV27
CSDRDRRHNEQFF | TGCAGCGATAGGGACCGTAGGCACAATGAGCAGTTCTTC | TRBJ2-1 | - | - | TRBV29-1
CASSYIFGVSYEQYF | TGTGCCAGCAGTTACATATTTGGGGTCTCCTACGAGCAGTACTTC | TRBJ2-7 | - | - | TRBV6-5
CASSQRSYSAGRITDTQYF | TGTGCCAGCAGCCAAAGGAGTTACTCTGCGGGGAGGATCACAGATACGCAGTATTTT | TRBJ2-3 | - | - | TRBV13
CSVEHREAPNTGELFF | TGCAGCGTTGAACACAGGGAGGCCCCGAACACCGGGGAGCTGTTTTTT | TRBJ2-2 | - | - | TRBV29-1
CASSVTSSGRKDEQFF | TGTGCCAGCAGCGTAACCTCTAGCGGGAGGAAAGATGAGCAGTTCTTC | TRBJ2-1 | TRBD2 | - | TRBV9
CASRPLALSYEQYF | TGTGCCAGCCGCCCGTTGGCTCTCTCCTACGAGCAGTACTTC | TRBJ2-7 | - | - | TRBV27
CASSQAIGDRAGSFF | TGCGCCAGCAGCCAAGCAATCGGGGACAGGGCAGGTTCGTTCTTC | TRBJ2-1 | TRBD1 | - | TRBV4-1
CASSPSSYEQYF | TGTGCCAGCAGCCCAAGCTCCTACGAGCAGTACTTC | TRBJ2-7 | - | - | TRBV27